These 16 T cell receptor beta chains came from one sample sequenced in a study of identical twins. Each CDR3 protein gets one entry after TCRdb re-called the 5' RACE reads with MiXCR. The table includes about 190,000 distinct CDR3 sequences, less than 20% detected once. The same sample was also used in a study of T cells expressing NK-cell markers.

The sample taken for sequencing was CD8+ T cells sorted from blood. The receptors were sampled from a woman younger than 35 in good health.

CDR3: CASSHGTPERAYEQYF. The CDR3 nucleotides are TGTGCCAGCAGCCACGGGACTCCCGAACGCGCCTACGAGCAGTACTTC. The chain has TRBV5-5 and TRBJ2-7; D may be TRBD2 (6 bases). CDR1 is SGHKS, CDR2 YYEKEE, per germline (reference sequence). The CDR3 consists of 16 residues. V lost 4 bases and J lost 2, with 19 bases in between.

The chain combines TRBV4-3 with TRBJ1-1; D unclear. The CDR3 has 14 residues. V lost 0 bases to trimming and J lost 2 bases, with 7 bases between them. Germline assignment: CDR1 LGHNA and CDR2 YSLEER. CDR3 nucleotides: TGCGCCAGCAGCCAAGATTCCTCCAACACTGAAGCTTTCTTT. This translates into CASSQDSSNTEAFF.

In its sample, this clonotype was seen a few times. The rearrangement links TRBV7-8 to TRBJ1-1; 8 nucleotides match TRBD1. This CDR3 spans 15 amino acids. The J segment lost 6 bases and the V segment lost 4 bases, leaving 10 bases of the junction unmatched. The germline V gene has CDR1 SGHVS and CDR2 FQNEAQ. The CDR3 region is CASSSATTGAPEAFF. The CDR3, as DNA: TGTGCCAGCAGCTCAGCTACGACAGGGGCCCCTGAAGCTTTCTTT.

This chain uses TRBV25-1 with TRBJ2-3; no clear D gene. Germline V gives CDR1 MGHDK, CDR2 SYGVNS. The CDR3 consists of 14 residues. V lost 2 bases and J lost 6, with 12 bases in between. CDR3 residues: CASSEDVGTDTQYF. In nucleotides, the CDR3 is TGTGCCAGCAGTGAAGACGTCGGAACGGATACGCAGTATTTT.

This clonotype was observed at least ten times. The chain links TRBV5-6 to TRBJ2-5, with TRBD2 as a possible D gene (5 bases). V lost 3 bases and J 3 bases, leaving 21 bases between the germline ends. Per germline, CDR1 SGHDT and CDR2 YYEEEE. This CDR3 is built from 17 residues. This chain's CDR3 is CASSSSSWTGSEETQYF. For the CDR3, the DNA is TGTGCCAGCAGCTCTTCGAGCTGGACGGGATCCGAAGAGACCCAGTACTTC.

J is TRBJ2-1 and V is TRBV20-1, with a weak D call TRBD2 (5 bases). There are 13 residues in the CDR3. In germline, CDR1 is DFQATT, CDR2 SNEGSKA (reference sequence). Trimming cost V 5 bases and J 4 bases, with 12 bases left between them. CDR3 residues: CSAWAGLYNEQFF. The CDR3 bases are TGCAGTGCTTGGGCGGGCCTGTACAATGAGCAGTTCTTC.

The V call is TRBV7-9, the J call TRBJ1-1, with D unclear. The CDR3 loop spans 15 amino acids. Germline-derived CDR1 and CDR2 are SEHNR and FQNEAQ (reference sequence). Trimming shortened V by 2 bases and J by 5 bases, and 15 bases separated the two germline ends. CDR3 residues: CASSLNWGEKTEAFF. Here the CDR3 DNA reads TGTGCCAGCAGCTTAAACTGGGGTGAGAAGACTGAAGCTTTCTTT.

The rearrangement links TRBV5-6 to TRBJ1-1; D gene ambiguous. Trimming left V 1 base short and J 6 bases short, with 10 bases between. Germline V gene sequence: CDR1 SGHDT, CDR2 YYEEEE. The CDR3 loop spans 13 amino acids. The CDR3 is CASSLFGIAEAFF. The CDR3 DNA is TGTGCCAGCAGCTTGTTCGGGATCGCTGAAGCTTTCTTT.

This chain links TRBV25-1 with TRBJ1-1, with a possible D match to TRBD1 (5 bases). V gave up 6 bases and J gave up 10 bases, with 18 bases separating them. This CDR3 contains 13 residues. Germline V gene data show CDR1 as MGHDK and CDR2 as SYGVNS. The chain's CDR3 is CASRALGGEGAFF. The CDR3 coding sequence is TGTGCCAGCAGGGCCCTGGGGGGGGAGGGAGCTTTCTTT.

J is TRBJ1-1 and V is TRBV7-9; tentative D call: TRBD1 (5 bases). With 4 bases removed from V and 3 bases from J, the gap between germline ends came to 15 bases. The germline gives CDR1 SEHNR, CDR2 FQNEAQ (reference sequence). The CDR3 has 15 amino acids. The CDR3 DNA sequence: TGTGCCAGCAGCTCTTCTGCGGGGACTTACACTGAAGCTTTCTTT. It specifies CASSSSAGTYTEAFF.

The chain links TRBV7-9 to TRBJ1-2; D unclear. The CDR3 has 14 amino acids. Trimming left V 1 base short and J 6 bases short, with 12 bases between. Germline lookup yields CDR1 SEHNR and CDR2 FQNEAQ (reference sequence). The CDR3 nucleotides read TGTGCCAGCAGCTTAGATGGGCAGTTGCATGGCTACACCTTC. It yields the protein CASSLDGQLHGYTF.

The chain carries TRBV7-8 and TRBJ2-7; maybe TRBD1 (5 bases). The CDR3 extends over 13 amino acids. Germline values: CDR1 SGHVS, CDR2 FQNEAQ. With 8 bases removed from V and 2 bases from J, the gap between germline ends came to 13 bases. CDR3: CASLGAGPYEQYF. In nucleotides, the CDR3 is TGTGCCAGCTTAGGGGCAGGGCCCTACGAGCAGTACTTC. Complete variable domain (other parts from reference TRBV7-8 and TRBJ2-7): GAGVSQSPRYKVAKRGQDVALRCDPISGHVSLFWYQQALGQGPEFLTYFQNEAQLDKSGLPSDRFFAERPEGSVSTLKIQRTQQEDSAVYLCASLGAGPYEQYFGPGTRLTVT.

The CDR3 here is CASSYDRGRNNEQFF. DNA of the CDR3: TGTGCCAGCAGTTACGACAGGGGACGGAACAATGAGCAGTTCTTC. The chain carries TRBV6-5 and TRBJ2-1; 8 nucleotides align to TRBD1. CDR3 length: 15 amino acids. Trimming cost V 2 bases and J 5 bases; bases outside gene matches: 5. CDR1 and CDR2 from the germline V gene are MNHEY and SVGAGI.

This clonotype was picked up a small number of times. The chain links TRBV12-3 or TRBV12-4 to TRBJ1-4, with 9 nucleotides matching TRBD1. V was clipped by 5 bases and J by 8 bases; unmatched bases: 3. The CDR3 runs 13 residues. The CDR3 DNA sequence: TGTGCCAGCAGTACAGGGGGCTACGAAAAACTGTTTTTT. It is translated as CASSTGGYEKLFF.

This clonotype was counted a few times. V usage is TRBV10-2 and J usage is TRBJ2-1, with unresolved D. The CDR3 covers 10 residues. V was pared by 7 bases and J by 9 bases, with 7 bases between. Germline CDR1 WSHSY, CDR2 SAAADI. CDR3 sequence reads: CASNFGEQFF. CDR3 DNA: TGCGCCAGCAATTTCGGTGAGCAGTTCTTC.

This clonotype was found a few times. The rearrangement links TRBV5-4 to TRBJ2-1, with 7 nucleotides matching TRBD2. V gave up 4 bases and J gave up 1 base; unmatched junction bases: 11. This CDR3 has 17 amino acids. The germline CDR1 and CDR2 sequences are SGHNT and YYREEE (reference sequence). This chain's CDR3 is CASSATGTTVSYNEQFF. DNA for the CDR3: TGTGCCAGCAGCGCAACCGGGACTACTGTATCCTACAATGAGCAGTTCTTC.